This section outlines one T cell receptor beta chain sequence together with its context. Its antigen remains unknown. Germline values: CDR1 SNHLY, CDR2 FYNNEI. V lost 3 bases and J lost 6; bases outside the gene matches: 4. This CDR3 has 13 amino acids. The sample originates from a study of shared clonotypes between healthy human individuals. Overall study results and limits: It was expected that sequencing depth would affect clonotype sharing among donors. Sampling was confined to blood; repertoires within tissues likely differ. Some naive CD4 clonotypes, roughly 5%, turned up in common across a few donors. Naive subsets, compared against memory subsets, generally had larger estimated richness values.

TCRdb's copy holds only in-frame clones and misses some; the assay was immunoSEQ multiplex PCR. The sample holds roughly 2.2 million clones, more than 80% seen once. This receptor was identified in a man aged 18 to 30 in good health. Some clones in this sample may be carry-over from other donors' samples. V usage is TRBV2 and J usage is TRBJ1-2; TRBD1 matches at 7 bases. The sample taken for sequencing was naive CD4+ T cells from PBMCs. Subset denoted: CD45RA+ positively selected. CDR3 nucleotide sequence: TGTGCCAGCAGTGACAGGGGGTACGATGGCTACACCTTC. Its protein product is CASSDRGYDGYTF.